This T cell receptor (beta chain) was sequenced during a study of CD8 T cells in ankylosing spondylitis. The study's findings and limits: A TCR beta motif made of several highly homologous variants seemed typical of ankylosing spondylitis blood. The study looked at matched synovial fluid samples from ankylosing spondylitis patients. Disease-linked clones were reported to be significantly enriched there.

Between the trimmed V and J ends, which lost 1 base and 0 bases, there was a span of 12 bases. This CDR3 is 16 amino acids long. CDR1 is SGHRS and CDR2 is YFSETQ in the germline V gene. This clonotype was seen at least ten times. The target antigen is unknown. Using quantitative 5'-RACE with molecular barcodes, the authors made TCR beta libraries. TCRdb fed the 5' RACE reads into MiXCR, producing one record per CDR3 protein. The sample has under 300,000 distinct CDR3 sequences; roughly 10% are singletons. Source material: blood, either unsorted or a sorted T cell fraction (not recorded which). The sequence was collected from a male donor with ankylosing spondylitis or in good health (not recorded which). This chain joins TRBV5-1 and TRBJ2-3, with D perhaps TRBD2 (5 bases). The CDR3 is CASSLNGDKSTDTQYF. The CDR3 DNA reads as TGCGCCAGCAGCTTGAACGGGGATAAGAGCACAGATACGCAGTATTTT.